Listed below are T cell receptor beta chains from one sample, sequenced in a study of blood T cell repertoires in COVID-19. Assay used: immunoSEQ multiplex PCR; TCRdb lists only in-frame clones, some missing. Among more than 65,000 clones, around three quarters were seen once, and the ten largest hold approximately 17%. The sequencing input was peripheral blood. The origin of the receptors is a man between 60 and 70 years old with acute or convalescent COVID-19. CDR3s include the opening cysteine and the closing phenylalanine or tryptophan. D genes are given only for firm matches. Not every row has a clone size; where given, it reads once, few, many or a size class.

V gene,J gene,clone size,D gene,CDR3 DNA,CDR3 protein
TRBV4-1,TRBJ2-7,NA,TRBD1,TGCGCCAGCAGCCAACCGGGACAGGACACTACCTACGAGCAGTACTTC,CASSQPGQDTTYEQYF
TRBV11-2,TRBJ2-1,NA,NA,TGTGCCAGCAGCTTAGAAGCAGGGCTCTCCTACAATGAGCAGTTCTTC,CASSLEAGLSYNEQFF
TRBV30,TRBJ1-5,NA,NA,TGTGCCTGGACTGCAGATAGCAATCAGCCCCAGCATTTT,CAWTADSNQPQHF
TRBV2,TRBJ1-4,once,NA,TGTGCCAGCAGTGACAGCAGGTCCGGTAAAAAACTGTTTTTT,CASSDSRSGKKLFF
TRBV9,TRBJ1-4,NA,NA,TGTGCCAGCAGCATAGGGACTCCTTACGGGGAAAAACTGTTTTTT,CASSIGTPYGEKLFF
TRBV29-1,TRBJ1-5,NA,NA,TGCAGCGTTGTATCCGCGGGAAATCAGCCCCAGCATTTT,CSVVSAGNQPQHF
TRBV7-3,TRBJ2-1,NA,NA,TGTGCCAGCACCCCTGGGGCTAGGGCTACCGAGCAGTTCTTC,CASTPGARATEQFF
TRBV6-5,TRBJ1-5,many,TRBD1,TGTGCCAGCAGGGGGACAGGGCCGAGCAATCAGCCCCAGCATTTT,CASRGTGPSNQPQHF
TRBV4-2,TRBJ1-3,few,NA,TGTGCCAGCAGCCAAGATATTTCTTCGGGAAACACCATATATTTT,CASSQDISSGNTIYF
TRBV30,TRBJ1-2,NA,NA,TGTGCCTGGAGTGCGGGGGGTTGGGATGGCTACACCTTC,CAWSAGGWDGYTF
TRBV5-1,TRBJ1-5,NA,NA,TGCGCCAGCAGCTTCGGAGGGGCGGATCAGCCCCAGCATTTT,CASSFGGADQPQHF
TRBV5-4,TRBJ1-6,NA,NA,TGTGCCAGCAGCTTGCGACAGGTAGTTAATTCACCCCTCCACTTT,CASSLRQVVNSPLHF
TRBV5-8,TRBJ1-6,once,NA,TGTGCCAGCAGCGTACAGGATCGGGATAATTCACCCCTCCACTTT,CASSVQDRDNSPLHF
TRBV5-1,TRBJ2-5,NA,NA,TGCGCCAGCAGCTTACAGGTTCAAGAGACCCAGTACTTC,CASSLQVQETQYF